This TCR beta chain was recorded in a study of regulatory T cells in long-lasting Graves disease. Time point given: newly diagnosed GD, antithyroid drugs for less than 3 months. The TCR library was prepared using RNA isolated from PBMCs. V was clipped by 8 bases and J by 5 bases, with 15 bases between them. The CDR3 runs 14 residues. Looked up from germline, CDR1 is MNHNS and CDR2 is SASEGT. For TCR beta, libraries came from iRepertoire HTBI primers and Arm-PCR of CDR3 regions. TCRdb fed the multiplex PCR reads into MiXCR, producing one record per CDR3 protein. The sample shows 200,000 to 250,000 distinct CDR3 sequences, roughly 19% of them seen only once. This clonotype was picked up many times. In addition, the sample was reused for a study of T cells in Graves' hyperthyroidism and ophthalmopathy. That work adds: Researchers ran a first-round RT-PCR on the TCR CDR3 using the HTBI primer set.

This TCR derives from a woman aged 25 to 39 with Graves disease. The sample consisted of peripheral blood mononuclear cells (PBMCs), taken at new diagnosis, from a patient treated with antithyroid drugs. V usage is TRBV6-1 and J usage is TRBJ2-2; the D gene is possibly TRBD1 (6 bases). The CDR3 nucleotides read TGTGCCAGCCCCGGGACACGAAAAACCGGGGAGCTGTTTTTT. This sequence encodes CASPGTRKTGELFF.